The TCR beta chain described here comes from a study of T-cell reconstitution after alpha-beta-depleted transplantation in children. V lost 1 base to trimming and J lost 1 base, with 7 bases between them. The length of the CDR3 is 14 residues. The library targeted TCRbeta and was prepared with unique molecular identifiers. In TCRdb, the PCR reads were re-called with MiXCR into one record per CDR3 protein. This sample has approximately 240,000 distinct CDR3 sequences, with under 9.5% found just once. The TCR comes from a human donor who donated a stem cell graft to a child with acute lymphoblastic leukemia. Specimen: PBMCs from the stem cell graft donor, collected from the stem cell graft. This sequence joins TRBV12-3 or TRBV12-4 and TRBJ1-1; no clear D. CDR3 DNA sequence: TGTGCCAGCAGTTTAGGGGCCTCGAACACTGAAGCTTTCTTT. Translation: CASSLGASNTEAFF.